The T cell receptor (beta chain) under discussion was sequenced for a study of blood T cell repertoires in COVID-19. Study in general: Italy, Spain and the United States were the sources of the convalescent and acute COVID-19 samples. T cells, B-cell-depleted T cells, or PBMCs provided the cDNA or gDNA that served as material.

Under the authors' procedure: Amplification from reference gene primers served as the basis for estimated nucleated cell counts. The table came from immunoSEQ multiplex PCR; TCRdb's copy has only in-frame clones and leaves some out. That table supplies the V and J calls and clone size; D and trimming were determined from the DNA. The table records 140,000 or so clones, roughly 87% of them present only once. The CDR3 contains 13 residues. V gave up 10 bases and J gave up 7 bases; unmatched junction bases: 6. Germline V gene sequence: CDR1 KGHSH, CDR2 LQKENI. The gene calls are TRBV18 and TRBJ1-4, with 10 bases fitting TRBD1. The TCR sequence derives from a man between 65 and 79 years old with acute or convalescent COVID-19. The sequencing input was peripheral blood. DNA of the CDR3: TGTGCCACCGGGGGACAGGGGCGTGAAAAACTGTTTTTT. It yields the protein CATGGQGREKLFF.